One and the same sample provided the 10 T cell receptor beta chains below, sequenced in a study of blood T cell repertoires in COVID-19. Repertoires were generated with immunoSEQ multiplex PCR, while TCRdb's copy carries only in-frame clones and drops some. The table has 300,000 to 400,000 clones, about nine tenths seen once; the top ten hold 7.5% to 10%. Sequencing was done on a sample of peripheral blood. The receptor set was obtained from a man aged 25 to 40 with COVID-19, enrolled during active disease.

The V and J genes are TRBV28 and TRBJ1-3, with TRBD1 as a possible D gene (6 bases). Germline V gene sequence: CDR1 MDHEN, CDR2 SYDVKM. V was clipped by 3 bases and J by 0 bases, with 9 bases between them. This CDR3 region has 15 residues. The CDR3 DNA follows: TGTGCCAGCAGTTTCAGGGGCCACTCTGGAAACACCATATATTTT. It encodes CASSFRGHSGNTIYF.

CDR3 amino acids: CASSLELAGTTGELFF. The CDR3 DNA sequence: TGTGCCAGCAGCTTGGAGCTAGCGGGAACGACCGGGGAGCTGTTTTTT. The chain joins TRBV5-4 to TRBJ2-2; TRBD2 aligns across 9 bases. The ends lost 0 bases at V and 5 bases at J; junction bases unmatched: 5. Germline V CDR1 and CDR2: SGHNT, YYREEE (reference sequence). The CDR3 length is 16 residues.

To note about this clone: This sample includes further DNA sequences coding for the same CDR3. The CDR3 DNA reads TGTGCCAGCTCACCAAAGACTAGCGGGACATACAATGAGCAGTTCTTC. Encoded protein: CASSPKTSGTYNEQFF. The V and J genes are TRBV18 and TRBJ2-1; 11 nucleotides agree with TRBD2. This CDR3 region has 16 residues. Germline CDR1 KGHSH, CDR2 LQKENI. J was trimmed by 4 bases and V by 2 bases; bases with no gene match: 4.

The sample holds a few counts of this clone. This CDR3 reads CASSDPGGEQYF. In DNA, the CDR3 is TGTGCCAGCAGTGATCCCGGGGGAGAGCAGTACTTC. The genes are TRBV2 and TRBJ2-7; a possible D gene is TRBD2 (6 bases). V dropped 3 bases and J dropped 7 bases, with 10 bases sitting between them. CDR1 and CDR2 from the germline V gene are SNHLY and FYNNEI. There are 12 residues in the CDR3.

The V gene is TRBV7-2, the J gene TRBJ1-5; D ambiguous. Germline V CDR1 and CDR2: SGHTA, FQGNSA. CDR3 length: 12 amino acids. V was cut by 3 bases and J by 9 bases, with 9 bases left in between. CDR3 sequence reads: CASSLGARPQHF. Written as DNA, the CDR3 is TGTGCCAGCAGCTTGGGAGCCCGGCCCCAGCATTTT.

The chain recombines TRBV24-1 with TRBJ2-3; TRBD2 matches 9 bases. Germline CDR1 reads KGHDR; CDR2 reads SFDVKD. V lost 2 bases, J lost 4 bases, and 6 bases stayed unmatched. The CDR3 runs 16 residues. CDR3 sequence reads: CATSDSSAGGSDTQYF. DNA for the CDR3: TGTGCCACCAGTGATTCCTCTGCGGGGGGGTCAGATACGCAGTATTTT.

The chain recombines TRBV9 with TRBJ2-6; 10 bases align to TRBD1. The germline gives CDR1 SGDLS, CDR2 YYNGEE. Trimming cost V 2 bases and J 2 bases; bases outside gene matches: 10. CDR3 length: 19 amino acids. CDR3 protein: CASSVERDRGETGANVLTF. The DNA of the CDR3 is TGTGCCAGCAGCGTTGAAAGGGACAGGGGAGAGACTGGGGCCAACGTCCTGACTTTC.

The chain carries TRBV6-6 and TRBJ1-2, with 8 bases identical to TRBD1. This CDR3 has 17 amino acids. The trim removed 5 bases at V and 2 bases at J, leaving 13 bases unmatched. The germline gives CDR1 MNHNY, CDR2 SVGAGI (reference sequence). The CDR3 sequence is CASSPDRASPLNYGYTF. Here the CDR3 DNA reads TGTGCCAGCAGTCCGGACAGGGCCTCGCCGTTAAACTATGGCTACACCTTC.

This clone occurred a few times. CDR3 in DNA: TGCAGCGTTGAAGTTTCGCTGAGTCTTGGCTACACCTTC. This sequence encodes CSVEVSLSLGYTF. This sequence joins TRBV29-1 and TRBJ1-2; D unclear. Trimming left V 1 base short and J 7 bases short, with 13 bases between. CDR1 SQVTM and CDR2 ANQGSEA come from the germline V gene. CDR3 size: 13 residues.

The chain recombines TRBV2 with TRBJ1-2, with 8 bases fitting TRBD1. Germline V gives CDR1 SNHLY, CDR2 FYNNEI. V was clipped by 7 bases and J by 0 bases; unmatched bases: 4. The CDR3 has 14 amino acids. DNA of the CDR3: TGTGCCAGCATCAGGACAGGGCCTAACTATGGCTACACCTTC. Residues: CASIRTGPNYGYTF.